The clone carrying this TCR beta chain has more than one count but fewer than ten. The source of the sample is a study of blood T cells in healthy people across ages. PCR was performed a second time for about 7 to 11 cycles using a sample-barcoded 5' primer and a J-beta primer mix. One entry per CDR3 protein, called by TCRdb with MiXCR from the 5' RACE reads. This table holds around 800,000 distinct CDR3 sequences, 35% to 50% found once. Sample: blood. The sequence was obtained from an elderly man in good health.

Written as DNA, the CDR3 is TGCAGTGCTAGACTAGCCGATGAGCAGTTCTTC. Protein sequence: CSARLADEQFF. V and J are TRBV20-1 and TRBJ2-1, with D perhaps matching TRBD2 (5 bases). CDR1 is DFQATT, CDR2 SNEGSKA, per germline (reference sequence). This CDR3 has 11 residues. V lost 2 bases and J 8 bases, leaving 7 bases between the germline ends.